This TCR beta chain is from a study of T cell repertoires in cytomegalovirus infection. Study details: Public signatures in TCR beta pointed to CMV infection and matching HLA type. Whole-study findings and limits: CMV-specific TCR beta clonotypes restricted by HLA-C were the ones dominating the ex vivo response.

TCRdb re-called the reads through MiXCR, storing one row per CDR3 protein. The table includes hundreds of thousands of distinct CDR3 sequences, more than 40% detected once. Germline-derived CDR1 and CDR2 are KGHDR and SFDVKD. Deletions cut 3 bases from V and 4 bases from J, with 8 bases between. This CDR3 spans 14 amino acids. Comment on this clonotype: Its cognate antigen is unknown.

The sequence came from a human donor in good health (CMV status not recorded). Some clones in this sample may be carry-over from other donors' samples. The chain is built from TRBV24-1 and TRBJ2-2; a weak D match, TRBD2 (5 bases). Source: cultured PBMCs, taken from culture after CMV antigen stimulation. CDR3 in DNA: TGTGCCACCAGTGATCCCACTAGCACCGGGGAGCTGTTTTTT. It yields the protein CATSDPTSTGELFF.